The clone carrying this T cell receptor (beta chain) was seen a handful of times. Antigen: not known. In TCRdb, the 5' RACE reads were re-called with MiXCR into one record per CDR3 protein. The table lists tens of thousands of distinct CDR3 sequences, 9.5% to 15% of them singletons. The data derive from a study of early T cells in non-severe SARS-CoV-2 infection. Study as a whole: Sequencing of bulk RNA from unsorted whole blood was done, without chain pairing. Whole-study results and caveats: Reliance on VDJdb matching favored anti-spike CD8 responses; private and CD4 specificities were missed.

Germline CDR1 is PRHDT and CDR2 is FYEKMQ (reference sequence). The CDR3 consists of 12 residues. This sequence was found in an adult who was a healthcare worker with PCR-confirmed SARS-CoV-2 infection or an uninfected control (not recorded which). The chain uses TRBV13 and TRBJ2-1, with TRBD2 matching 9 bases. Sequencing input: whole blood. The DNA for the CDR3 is TGTTTCAGAGCGGGAGGTTACAATGAGCAGTTCTTC. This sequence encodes CFRAGGYNEQFF. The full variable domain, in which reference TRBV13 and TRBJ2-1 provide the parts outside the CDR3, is AAGVIQSPRHLIKEKRETATLKCYPIPRHDTVYWYQQGPGQDPQFLISFYEKMQSDKGSIPDRFSAQQFSDYHSELNMSSLELGDSALYFCFRAGGYNEQFFGPGTRLTVL.